A single sample gave rise to the 24 T cell receptor beta chains below, sequenced in a study of T cells in Graves' hyperthyroidism and ophthalmopathy. Amplification yielded TCR beta CDR3 regions, with RNA transcripts as the source. First-round RT-PCR of the TCR CDR3 relied on the HTBI primer set. MiXCR, run by TCRdb on the multiplex PCR reads, gives a single entry per CDR3 protein. The sample gives around 760,000 distinct CDR3 sequences, 35% of which show up once; more than 25% is in the top ten. Sequenced: blood. The receptors originated from a woman aged 40-49 years with Graves' hyperthyroidism.

About this clonotype: A read error may be the cause here, since a much bigger clone is one base away. This chain joins TRBV24-1 and TRBJ2-5; D call uncertain. Per the germline V gene, CDR1 is KGHDR and CDR2 is SFDVKD. The CDR3 totals 11 residues. The CDR3 nucleotides are TGTGCCACCAGTGATACGGAGACCCGGTACTTC. It specifies CATSDTETRYF.

Notes on this clonotype: This could be a read error, since a much larger clone is one nucleotide away. The chain links TRBV10-3 to TRBJ1-4, with 7 bases aligning to TRBD1. This CDR3 has 17 residues. Unmatched junction bases numbered 11, after V lost 5 bases and J lost 2 bases. Germline CDR1 is ENHRY and CDR2 is SYGVKD. CDR3 bases: TGTGCCATCAGTTCCTACAGGGGATACGGCACTAATGAAAAACTGTTTTTT. It yields the protein CAISSYRGYGTNEKLFF.

This clonotype was detected ten times or more. The junction shows a germline mismatch at one end, possibly a read error. The J gene is TRBJ2-7, the V gene TRBV12-3 or TRBV12-4, with TRBD1 matching 9 bases. CDR3 size: 12 residues. The CDR3 protein is CASRDRAYEQYF. The CDR3 region has the DNA TGCGCCAGCAGGGACAGGGCCTACGAGCAGTACTTC.

In the case of this clonotype: With a much larger clone just one base away, this may be a read error. The chain combines TRBV7-2 with TRBJ2-7; a weak D match, TRBD1 (6 bases). CDR1 and CDR2 from the germline V gene are SGHTA and FQGNSA. There are 13 residues in the CDR3. The V end lost 1 base, the J end lost 9 bases, and 13 bases lay between the germline ends. CDR3 DNA: TGTGCCAGCAGCTTAGGGGACACCAGGCCGCAGTACTTC. This translates into CASSLGDTRPQYF. Drawing the rest from reference TRBV7-2 and TRBJ2-7, the complete variable domain is GAGVSQSPSNKVTEKGKDVELRCDPISGHTALYWYRQSLGQGLEFLIYFQGNSAPDKSGLPSDRFSAERTGGSVSTLTIQRTQQEDSAVYLCASSLGDTRPQYFGPGTRLTVT.

In this sample, this clonotype turned up once. The rearrangement uses TRBV19 and TRBJ1-5; the match to TRBD1 covers 8 bases. V was clipped by 4 bases and J by 0 bases; unmatched bases: 8. This CDR3 is 17 amino acids long. Germline V gives CDR1 LNHDA, CDR2 SQIVND (reference sequence). In DNA, the CDR3 is TGTGCCAGTAGTACCCAGGGGGCCGATTATAGCAATCAGCCCCAGCATTTT. Translation: CASSTQGADYSNQPQHF.

The chain carries TRBV6-5 and TRBJ1-4; maybe TRBD1 (5 bases). The V and J ends lost 4 bases and 4 bases respectively, with 13 bases between them. Germline CDR1 reads MNHEY; CDR2 reads SVGAGI. The CDR3 is made up of 15 amino acids. The CDR3 sequence is CASSSTTEYNEKLFF. The DNA for the CDR3 is TGTGCCAGCAGTTCTACGACAGAGTATAATGAAAAACTGTTTTTT.

This clonotype was seen many times. The rearrangement joins TRBV7-2 to TRBJ1-5, with D hard to call. Between the trimmed V and J ends, which lost 4 bases and 0 bases, there was a span of 10 bases. Germline CDR1 reads SGHTA; CDR2 reads FQGNSA. The CDR3 runs to 15 residues. The CDR3 here is CASSYGSFSNQPQHF. For the CDR3, the DNA is TGTGCCAGCAGCTACGGGTCGTTTAGCAATCAGCCCCAGCATTTT. Filled out from reference TRBV7-2 and TRBJ1-5, the complete variable domain reads GAGVSQSPSNKVTEKGKDVELRCDPISGHTALYWYRQSLGQGLEFLIYFQGNSAPDKSGLPSDRFSAERTGGSVSTLTIQRTQQEDSAVYLCASSYGSFSNQPQHFGDGTRLSIL.

This clonotype showed up just a few times. The chain couples TRBV29-1 to TRBJ1-1; D unclear. Trimming shortened V by 7 bases and J by 4 bases, and 16 bases separated the two germline ends. The CDR3 length is 13 residues. The germline gives CDR1 SQVTM, CDR2 ANQGSEA. CDR3 DNA sequence: TGCAGCGCCCAGGACGGGGAGAGCACTGAAGCTTTCTTT. As protein: CSAQDGESTEAFF.

Notes on this clonotype: Compared with germline, one end of the junction differs, possibly owing to a read error. The chain combines TRBV5-6 with TRBJ1-2; D is ambiguous. Germline V CDR1 and CDR2: SGHDT, YYEEEE. CDR3 length: 11 residues. The CDR3 reads CAGSLGYGYTF. CDR3 in DNA: TGTGCCGGCAGCTTGGGCTATGGCTACACCTTC.

This clonotype showed up many times. The chain recombines TRBV5-8 with TRBJ2-5; D not certain. The CDR3 length is 14 residues. V lost 0 bases to trimming and J lost 5 bases, with 11 bases between them. The germline V gene encodes CDR1 SGHTS and CDR2 YDEGEE. CDR3: CASSLGSVGETQYF. As DNA, the CDR3 is TGTGCCAGCAGCTTGGGTAGTGTAGGTGAGACCCAGTACTTC.

With regard to this clonotype: This may be a read error: a much more frequent sequence differs by one nucleotide. The chain links TRBV7-2 to TRBJ2-2; perhaps TRBD2 as D (5 bases). Germline CDR1 and CDR2: SGHTA and FQGNSA. CDR3 length: 16 amino acids. The CDR3 protein is CASSLVGGLNTGELSF. The CDR3 nucleotides are TGTGCCAGCAGCTTAGTGGGCGGCCTGAACACCGGGGAGCTGTCTTTT. Variable domain in full (rest from reference TRBV7-2 and TRBJ2-2): GAGVSQSPSNKVTEKGKDVELRCDPISGHTALYWYRQSLGQGLEFLIYFQGNSAPDKSGLPSDRFSAERTGGSVSTLTIQRTQQEDSAVYLCASSLVGGLNTGELSFGEGSRLTVL.

The table lists this clonotype with a few counts. The J gene is TRBJ2-7, the V gene TRBV4-3, with D tentatively TRBD2 (6 bases). CDR3 size: 16 residues. The V and J ends lost 0 bases and 0 bases respectively, with 12 bases between them. CDR1 and CDR2 from the germline V gene are LGHNA and YSLEER. The CDR3, as DNA: TGCGCCAGCAGCCAAGATACGGGAGTCGTCTCCTACGAGCAGTACTTC. Amino acid sequence: CASSQDTGVVSYEQYF.

The chain joins TRBV9 to TRBJ2-3, with 8 positions matching TRBD2. V lost 0 bases and J lost 6; bases outside the gene matches: 12. The CDR3 has 17 residues. The germline V gene encodes CDR1 SGDLS and CDR2 YYNGEE. The CDR3 region is CASSVGVSGAGRDTQYF. The CDR3 DNA reads as TGTGCCAGCAGCGTAGGCGTTAGCGGGGCAGGCCGGGATACGCAGTATTTT.

The chain carries TRBV28 and TRBJ1-2; D is unresolved. The CDR3 is 17 amino acids. V lost 4 bases and J 9 bases, leaving 27 bases between the germline ends. CDR1 is MDHEN and CDR2 is SYDVKM in the germline V gene. This CDR3 is CASSSPLFPGTKDRYTF. The CDR3 DNA reads TGTGCCAGCAGTTCGCCTCTTTTTCCGGGAACAAAGGACCGCTACACCTTC.

This chain joins TRBV12-3 or TRBV12-4 and TRBJ1-4, with unresolved D. The V gene lost 5 bases and the J gene lost 16 bases, with 8 bases spanning the gap. The CDR3 is 9 residues long. The CDR3 region is CASSLHTFF. CDR3 DNA sequence: TGTGCCAGCAGTCTACACACGTTTTTT.

This chain joins TRBV7-2 and TRBJ2-2; 11 nucleotides align to TRBD2. The germline V gene encodes CDR1 SGHTA and CDR2 FQGNSA. Losses at the gene ends were 3 bases for V and 6 bases for J; bases not matched to a gene: 6. This CDR3 comprises 16 residues. CDR3 DNA sequence: TGTGCCAGCAGCTTCTCTAGCGGGGGGCATTCCGGGGAGCTGTTTTTT. It specifies CASSFSSGGHSGELFF.

The table lists this clonotype with a few counts. The chain is built from TRBV6-5 and TRBJ1-5, with TRBD1 matching over 9 bases. From germline, CDR1 is MNHEY and CDR2 SVGAGI. The CDR3 covers 16 residues. Trimming took 7 bases from V and 0 from J; bases not matched to a gene: 7. CDR3 region: CASTGQGIYSNQPQHF. CDR3 coding DNA: TGTGCCAGCACGGGACAGGGCATATATAGCAATCAGCCCCAGCATTTT.

This clonotype showed up many times. The genes are TRBV19 and TRBJ1-2; D gene ambiguous. CDR1 and CDR2 (germline): LNHDA, SQIVND (reference sequence). V lost 9 bases and J lost 2, with 13 bases in between. This CDR3 has 13 residues. For the CDR3, the DNA is TGTGCCAGCAGCCCGACGGAGAACTATGGCTACACCTTC. Its translation is CASSPTENYGYTF.

A note on this clonotype: Germline is not matched at one junction end, which may reflect a read error. The chain employs TRBV7-8 and TRBJ1-5; D not certain. Germline assignment: CDR1 SGHVS and CDR2 FQNEAQ. The CDR3 runs to 16 residues. CDR3 residues: CASSYGSVYSDQPQHF. The CDR3 region has the DNA TGTGCCAGCAGCTACGGTTCGGTTTATAGCGATCAGCCCCAGCATTTT.

A remark on this clonotype: A much more abundant neighbour one base away suggests this may be a read error. The rearrangement uses TRBV7-2 and TRBJ1-1; TRBD1 is a possible D gene (5 bases). CDR1 SGHTA and CDR2 FQGNSA come from the germline V gene. CDR3 length equals 14 residues. The V end was cut by 3 bases, the J end by 4 bases, with 12 bases between. DNA for the CDR3: TGTGCCAGCAGCTTCACCCCCGGGGGCACTGAAGCTTTCTTT. Protein sequence: CASSFTPGGTEAFF.

At least ten counts were recorded for this clonotype. J is TRBJ1-6 and V is TRBV12-3 or TRBV12-4; TRBD1 is a possible D gene (5 bases). This CDR3 comprises 14 residues. Trimming removed 6 bases from V and 11 bases from J, with 17 bases in between. CDR3 nucleotides: TGTGCCAGCAGACCGTCAGCCTCGGGGGCACCCCTCCACTTT. This translates into CASRPSASGAPLHF.

The rearrangement links TRBV7-9 to TRBJ2-7, with unresolved D. Judging by the DNA end, TRBJ2-1 fits better; the J call may be wrong. CDR3 length: 13 residues. In germline, CDR1 is SEHNR, CDR2 FQNEAQ (reference sequence). CDR3 sequence (DNA): TGTGCCAGCAGCTTGAGTCTTCGCGATGAGCAGTTCTTC. Translation: CASSLSLRDEQFF.

This clonotype was observed many times. This chain joins TRBV10-2 and TRBJ1-2; 7 positions match TRBD1. Germline values: CDR1 WSHSY, CDR2 SAAADI. The V segment lost 4 bases and the J segment 8 bases; nucleotides outside the gene matches: 7. This CDR3 region has 13 residues. The CDR3 bases are TGCGCCAGCAGTGCGTCAGGGGGGTCGGGCTACACCTTC. Translation: CASSASGGSGYTF.

The chain joins TRBV7-2 to TRBJ2-7, with TRBD2 as a possible D gene (5 bases). The V end was cut by 1 base, the J end by 3 bases, with 13 bases between. CDR1 is SGHTA and CDR2 is FQGNSA in the germline V gene. There are 15 residues in the CDR3. CDR3 protein: CASSLDGGLGYEQYF. In nucleotides, the CDR3 is TGTGCCAGCAGCTTAGATGGCGGGTTAGGCTACGAGCAGTACTTC.